This paragraph reports one TCR beta chain. Its antigen is still unknown. This sample's time point: technical triplicate 3. The data belong to a study of neurological immune-mediated disorders. Study observations and caveats: The most TCR clonal expansion was seen in HTLV-1-associated myelopathy, and the least was seen in multiple sclerosis, which fell below healthy controls.

The cDNA came from 5'RACE, which used 10-nucleotide random UMIs. Every sequencing run gave over 200 million TCR-beta sequences, taken from 15-18 subjects. TCRdb processed the 5' RACE reads anew with MiXCR; each CDR3 protein has one entry. The data hold under 45,000 distinct CDR3 sequences, with 20% to 25% observed a single time. V was cut by 3 bases and J by 1 base, with 13 bases left in between. CDR1 is DFQATT and CDR2 is SNEGSKA in the germline V gene (reference sequence). The CDR3 consists of 14 residues. J is TRBJ2-7 and V is TRBV20-1; a weak D match, TRBD1 (6 bases). This receptor was obtained from a man in his 60s with HTLV-1-associated myelopathy (HAM/TSP). The sample was PBMCs. In DNA, the CDR3 is TGCAGTGCTAGTGAGGGGGTATTTTCCTACGAGCAGTACTTC. This sequence encodes CSASEGVFSYEQYF.